These 5 T cell receptor beta chains share one sample of origin, sequenced in a study of CD8 T cells in Susac syndrome. Roughly 0.45 to 1 ug RNA was reverse transcribed with random hexamers. TCRdb re-analysed the immunoSEQ multiplex PCR reads in MiXCR, keeping a single row per CDR3 protein. The sample shows fewer than 90,000 distinct CDR3 sequences, 94% of them seen only once. Specimen: CD8+ T cells from PBMCs. Receptors were obtained from a human donor with Susac syndrome.

The V call is TRBV7-9, the J call TRBJ2-7; 9 bases map to TRBD2. Germline lookup yields CDR1 SEHNR and CDR2 FQNEAQ (reference sequence). The CDR3 contains 16 residues. V was pared by 8 bases and J by 3 bases, with 14 bases of the junction left unmatched. This chain's CDR3 is CASSSQTGLALYEQYF. CDR3 nucleotide sequence: TGTGCCAGCTCCTCCCAGACGGGACTAGCTCTCTACGAGCAGTACTTC.

This clonotype was counted once. The rearrangement links TRBV27 to TRBJ2-7, with D perhaps matching TRBD1 (6 bases). This CDR3 is built from 16 residues. V lost 0 bases, J lost 3 bases, and 15 bases lay in between. CDR1 is MNHEY and CDR2 is SMNVEV in the germline V gene (reference sequence). The CDR3 protein is CASSLSRTATFYEQYF. The CDR3 DNA sequence: TGTGCCAGCAGTTTATCGAGGACAGCTACCTTCTACGAGCAGTACTTC.

The chain links TRBV7-9 to TRBJ2-1, with D possibly being TRBD1 or TRBD2 (5 bases each). The ends were cut back, 6 bases at V and 9 bases at J, with 12 bases in the middle. Germline values: CDR1 SEHNR, CDR2 FQNEAQ (reference sequence). This CDR3 spans 12 amino acids. CDR3 coding DNA: TGTGCCAGCAGGCTGGGGGTGACTGAGCAGTTCTTC. Translating gives CASRLGVTEQFF.

This clonotype appeared once. CDR3 region: CASSLGGADTQYF. The CDR3 region has the DNA TGTGCCAGCAGTTTGGGAGGGGCAGATACGCAGTATTTT. The genes are TRBV12-3 or TRBV12-4 and TRBJ2-3; 7 nucleotides match TRBD2. The CDR3 sequence is 13 residues long. J gave up 4 bases and V 3 bases, and 1 base lay outside the gene matches.

The genes are TRBV19 and TRBJ2-5; D is unclear. The ends were cut back, 7 bases at V and 2 bases at J, with 20 bases in the middle. Germline loops: CDR1 LNHDA, CDR2 SQIVND (reference sequence). The CDR3 is 16 residues long. The CDR3 region has the DNA TGTGCCAGTACCCCTCGGGTGACCCCCCTACAAGAGACCCAGTACTTC. It translates to CASTPRVTPLQETQYF. Full variable domain (remainder filled in from reference TRBV19 and TRBJ2-5): DGGITQSPKYLFRKEGQNVTLSCEQNLNHDAMYWYRQDPGQGLRLIYYSQIVNDFQKGDIAEGYSVSREKKESFPLTVTSAQKNPTAFYLCASTPRVTPLQETQYFGPGTRLLVL.